Listed below are T cell receptor beta chains from one sample, sequenced in a study of cytomegalovirus exposure and HLA in healthy donors. TCRdb's table, derived via immunoSEQ multiplex PCR, lists solely in-frame clones and lacks some. The sample has over 110,000 clones; 75% to 80% are singletons. Sample: PBMCs. Every receptor here comes from a woman between 40 and 55 years old in good health and CMV-seropositive. The CDR3 runs from the conserved cysteine through the conserved F or W. Fields, in order: clone size, V gene, J gene, D gene, CDR3 DNA, CDR3 protein. The D gene is left open where the match is weak. Clone size is not always given. Where it is, it says once, few, many or a class for expanded clones.

.	TRBV7-2	TRBJ2-5	.	TGTGCCAGCAGTCAAAACTCGGACCAAGAGACCCAGTACTTC	CASSQNSDQETQYF
.	TRBV29-1	TRBJ1-4	.	TGCAGCGTCGCTTCGGGGGGGAGAGGTGAAAAACTGTTTTTT	CSVASGGRGEKLFF
.	TRBV7-3	TRBJ1-1	.	TGTGCCAGCAGCATACAGGAGAACACTGAAGCTTTCTTT	CASSIQENTEAFF
.	TRBV14	TRBJ2-1	.	TGTGCCAGCAGCCAAGGGGCTAGCGCGTCCCATGAGCAGTTCTTC	CASSQGASASHEQFF
.	TRBV25-1	TRBJ1-2	TRBD1	TGTGCCAGCAGCCCCGGCAGGGGGGCTAAGGGCTACACCTTC	CASSPGRGAKGYTF
.	TRBV4-1	TRBJ2-5	.	TGCGCCAGCAGCCAAGTTGTCGCCCAACTAGCACCGGGGGAGACCCAGTACTTC	CASSQVVAQLAPGETQYF
.	TRBV19	TRBJ2-7	TRBD2	TGTGCCAGTAGTACCGGCGGGAGTATCTACGAGCAGTACTTC	CASSTGGSIYEQYF
.	TRBV11-3	TRBJ2-6	TRBD1	TGTGCCAGCAGCCTGCCGGGACAGGGAGTTACTGGGGCCAACGTCCTGACTTTC	CASSLPGQGVTGANVLTF
.	TRBV6-5	TRBJ1-2	TRBD1	TGTGCCAGCAGTTACGACAGGGCCTATGGCTACACCTTC	CASSYDRAYGYTF
.	TRBV27	TRBJ2-4	.	TGTGCCAGCAGTTCAAACCTCGGGACACAATACTTC	CASSSNLGTQYF
.	TRBV28	TRBJ2-3	TRBD1	TGTGCCAGCAGCTCAATCGACAGGGATTTT	CASSSIDRDF
once	TRBV5-4	TRBJ1-6	TRBD1	TGTGCCAGCAGCAGGGGACAGGGTCCCCCCGAGGCTTCACCCCTCCACTTT	CASSRGQGPPEASPLHF
.	TRBV4-2	TRBJ2-4	.	TGTGCCAGCAGCCAAAGGCCAGGGGTAGCCAAAAACATTCAGTACTTC	CASSQRPGVAKNIQYF
once	TRBV6-5	TRBJ2-7	TRBD1	TGTGCCAGCAGGAAAGCAGGGGGCCGGCCCTACGAGCAGTACTTC	CASRKAGGRPYEQYF
.	TRBV28	TRBJ1-4	.	TGTGCCAGCAGGATGACAGGTTATGAAAAACTGTTTTTT	CASRMTGYEKLFF
few	TRBV27	TRBJ1-2	.	TGTGCCAGCAGAGCCAGTGGAGCTAACTATGGCTACACCTTC	CASRASGANYGYTF
.	TRBV2	TRBJ2-3	TRBD1	TGTGCCAGCCACCACCGGGACAGGGGGATTAGCACAGATACGCAGTATTTT	CASHHRDRGISTDTQYF
.	TRBV10-3	TRBJ2-7	TRBD2	TGTGCCATCAGATCCCGGGAGGCCTCCTACGAGCAGTACTTC	CAIRSREASYEQYF
.	TRBV15	TRBJ2-5	.	TGTGCCACCAGCAACAACCAGGCGCAGGGAGAGACCCAGTACTTC	CATSNNQAQGETQYF
once	TRBV28	TRBJ1-5	TRBD1	TGTGCCAGCAGGGACAGGGGTAAGGGGTTACAGCCCCAGCATTTT	CASRDRGKGLQPQHF
.	TRBV2	TRBJ2-7	TRBD2	TGTGCCAGCAGTGAATTGGGGAGGGGATCCTACGAGCAGTACTTC	CASSELGRGSYEQYF
.	TRBV19	TRBJ1-4	.	TGTGCCAGTAGTTCCCGGGGTCCAACTAATGAAAAACTGTTTTTT	CASSSRGPTNEKLFF